This T cell receptor (beta chain) was recovered during a study of T-cell reconstitution after alpha-beta-depleted transplantation in children. For TCRbeta, the library was prepared with unique molecular identifiers. TCRdb analysed the PCR reads with MiXCR anew, one entry per CDR3 protein. Of 450,000 to 500,000 distinct CDR3 sequences listed, 12% were seen once; the top ten hold 5% to 6%. V lost 1 base and J lost 1, with 16 bases in between. CDR1 SGHTA and CDR2 FQGNSA come from the germline V gene. This CDR3 region has 17 residues. This clonotype came up many times. The receptor was isolated from a human donor who donated a stem cell graft to a child with combined immunodeficiency. The chain carries TRBV7-2 and TRBJ2-5; perhaps TRBD1 as D (7 bases). The material was PBMCs from the stem cell graft donor, obtained from the stem cell graft. Here the CDR3 reads CASSLGSQGGGQETQYF. DNA for the CDR3: TGTGCCAGCAGCTTAGGATCCCAGGGGGGAGGCCAAGAGACCCAGTACTTC. Together with reference TRBV7-2 and TRBJ2-5, the CDR3 gives the full variable domain: GAGVSQSPSNKVTEKGKDVELRCDPISGHTALYWYRQSLGQGLEFLIYFQGNSAPDKSGLPSDRFSAERTGGSVSTLTIQRTQQEDSAVYLCASSLGSQGGGQETQYFGPGTRLLVL.